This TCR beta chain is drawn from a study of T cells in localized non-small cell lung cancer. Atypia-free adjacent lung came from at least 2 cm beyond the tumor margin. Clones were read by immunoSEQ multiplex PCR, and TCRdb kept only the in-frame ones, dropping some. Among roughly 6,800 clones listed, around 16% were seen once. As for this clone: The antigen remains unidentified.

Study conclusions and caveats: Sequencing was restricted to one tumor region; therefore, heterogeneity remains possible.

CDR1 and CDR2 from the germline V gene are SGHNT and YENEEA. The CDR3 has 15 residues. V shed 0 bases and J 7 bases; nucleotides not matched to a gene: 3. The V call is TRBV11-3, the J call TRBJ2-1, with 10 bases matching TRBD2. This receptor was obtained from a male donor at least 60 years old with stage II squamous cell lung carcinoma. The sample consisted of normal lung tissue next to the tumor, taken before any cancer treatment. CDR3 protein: CASSLDSGGRNEQFF. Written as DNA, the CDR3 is TGTGCCAGCAGCTTAGATAGCGGGGGGCGAAATGAGCAGTTCTTC. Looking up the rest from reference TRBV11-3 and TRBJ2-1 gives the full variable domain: EAGVVQSPRYKIIEKKQPVAFWCNPISGHNTLYWYLQNLGQGPELLIRYENEEAVDDSQLPKDRFSAERLKGVDSTLKIQPAELGDSAVYLCASSLDSGGRNEQFFGPGTRLTVL.